This TCR beta chain was documented in a study of blood T cell repertoires in COVID-19. V lost 5 bases, J lost 5 bases, and 9 bases stayed unmatched. Germline V gene lookup returns CDR1 SQVTM and CDR2 ANQGSEA. CDR3 length equals 14 residues. Produced via immunoSEQ multiplex PCR; TCRdb's table is partial and in-frame only. The table has some 180,000 clones, about nine tenths seen once. This receptor was obtained from a man aged 35-49 years with acute or convalescent COVID-19. The sample taken for sequencing was peripheral blood. The gene calls are TRBV29-1 and TRBJ2-5, with 9 nucleotides matching TRBD1. CDR3 region: CSVSAGTGWETQYF. The CDR3 DNA is TGCAGCGTTTCGGCGGGGACAGGGTGGGAGACCCAGTACTTC.